One sample yielded the 7 T cell receptor beta chains listed below, sequenced in a study of blood T cell repertoires in COVID-19. Method: immunoSEQ multiplex PCR; TCRdb's copy keeps in-frame clones and lacks some. The sample carries approximately 310,000 clones, 85% recorded once. Specimen: PBMCs or T cells enriched from blood (not recorded which). These receptors came from a woman aged 25 to 39 who had been exposed to COVID-19.

The chain has TRBV12-5 and TRBJ2-3, with 10 bases aligning to TRBD2. The CDR3 spans 13 residues. Germline values: CDR1 LGHNT, CDR2 FRNRAP. J was trimmed by 3 bases and V by 9 bases; bases with no gene match: 3. CDR3 bases: TGTGCTAGCCAGACTAGCGGGACAGATACGCAGTATTTT. As protein: CASQTSGTDTQYF.

This chain links TRBV30 with TRBJ1-1; D is perhaps TRBD1 (5 bases). The CDR3 spans 13 residues. V gave up 4 bases and J gave up 6 bases, with 15 bases separating them. CDR1 and CDR2 from the germline V gene are GTSNPN and SVGIG (reference sequence). The DNA of the CDR3 is TGTGCCTGGAAACGAGATCAGGGTCCTGAAGCTTTCTTT. This gives the protein CAWKRDQGPEAFF. The whole variable domain, remainder taken from reference TRBV30 and TRBJ1-1, is SQTIHQWPATLVQPVGSPLSLECTVEGTSNPNLYWYRQAAGRGLQLLFYSVGIGQISSEVPQNLSASRPQDRQFILSSKKLLLSDSGFYLCAWKRDQGPEAFFGQGTRLTVV.

CDR3 nucleotide sequence: TGTGCCAGCAGTTTTACGGGCGAGCAGTACTTC. This gives the protein CASSFTGEQYF. This chain uses TRBV27 with TRBJ2-7; D gene ambiguous. This CDR3 spans 11 amino acids. The germline CDR1 and CDR2 sequences are MNHEY and SMNVEV (reference sequence). Trimming took 3 bases from V and 6 from J, leaving 6 bases between them.

The chain employs TRBV13 and TRBJ1-1; D not resolved. The germline V gene encodes CDR1 PRHDT and CDR2 FYEKMQ (reference sequence). V was cut by 3 bases and J by 1 base, with 6 bases left in between. The CDR3 spans 13 residues. The CDR3 reads CASSFYRNTEAFF. For the CDR3, the DNA is TGTGCCAGCAGCTTCTACCGGAACACTGAAGCTTTCTTT.

The chain carries TRBV9 and TRBJ2-1; 8 positions match TRBD2. The germline gives CDR1 SGDLS, CDR2 YYNGEE. CDR3 length equals 12 residues. V dropped 4 bases and J dropped 10; count of bases not matched to a gene: 4. CDR3 residues: CASSLRTSEQFF. CDR3 DNA sequence: TGTGCCAGCAGCTTGCGGACTAGCGAGCAGTTCTTC.

Only one count was recorded for this clone. The CDR3 DNA sequence: TGCGCCAGCAGCCTGGGACAGGGTCATGGCTACACCTTC. Residues: CASSLGQGHGYTF. The chain carries TRBV5-1 and TRBJ1-2; 9 positions match TRBD1. Germline V gives CDR1 SGHRS, CDR2 YFSETQ. The CDR3 sequence is 13 residues long. V dropped 4 bases and J dropped 6; count of bases not matched to a gene: 4. Drawing the rest from reference TRBV5-1 and TRBJ1-2, the complete variable domain is KAGVTQTPRYLIKTRGQQVTLSCSPISGHRSVSWYQQTPGQGLQFLFEYFSETQRNKGNFPGRFSGRQFSNSRSEMNVSTLELGDSALYLCASSLGQGHGYTFGSGTRLTVV.

The rearrangement uses TRBV10-1 and TRBJ1-2, with D possibly matching TRBD1 (6 bases). Germline V lookup: CDR1 WNHNN, CDR2 SYGVQD (reference sequence). Trimming took 10 bases from V and 1 from J, leaving 10 bases between them. The CDR3 is 12 residues long. CDR3 protein: CAMGGHNYGYTF. CDR3 bases: TGCGCCATGGGGGGGCATAACTATGGCTACACCTTC.